This T cell receptor (beta chain) was recorded in a study of T cell changes during pregnancy in multiple sclerosis. From germline, CDR1 is KGHSH and CDR2 LQKENI. This CDR3 has 16 residues. V shed 1 base and J shed 0 bases, with 11 bases lying between them. Clones were sequenced by immunoSEQ multiplex PCR, and TCRdb holds only the in-frame ones, with some missing. The data show tens of thousands of clones, more than 75% seen once. The chain is built from TRBV18 and TRBJ2-3, with D unclear. The input for sequencing was peripheral blood, taken in the third trimester of pregnancy. The sequence derives from a female donor with multiple sclerosis, enrolled in a pregnancy study. This CDR3 reads CASSPRSTGSTDTQYF. The CDR3 DNA follows: TGTGCCAGCTCACCACGGAGTACTGGTAGCACAGATACGCAGTATTTT.